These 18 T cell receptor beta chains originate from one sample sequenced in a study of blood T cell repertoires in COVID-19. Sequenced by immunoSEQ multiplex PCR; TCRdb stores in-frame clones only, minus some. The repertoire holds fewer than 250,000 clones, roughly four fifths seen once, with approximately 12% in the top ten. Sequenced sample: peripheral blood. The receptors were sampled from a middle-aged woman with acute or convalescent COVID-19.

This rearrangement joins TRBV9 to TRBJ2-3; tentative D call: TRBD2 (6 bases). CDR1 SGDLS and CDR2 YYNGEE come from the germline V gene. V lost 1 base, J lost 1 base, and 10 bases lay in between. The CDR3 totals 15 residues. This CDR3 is CASSVFGEGTDTQYF. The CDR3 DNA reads TGTGCCAGCAGCGTATTTGGGGAGGGCACAGATACGCAGTATTTT.

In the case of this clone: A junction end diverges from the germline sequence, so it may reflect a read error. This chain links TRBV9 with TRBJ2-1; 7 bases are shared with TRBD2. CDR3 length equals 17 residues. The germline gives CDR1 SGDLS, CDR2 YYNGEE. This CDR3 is CASSVGAGVSSYSEQFF. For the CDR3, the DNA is TGTGCCAGCAGCGTAGGCGCGGGGGTGAGCTCCTACAGTGAGCAGTTCTTC.

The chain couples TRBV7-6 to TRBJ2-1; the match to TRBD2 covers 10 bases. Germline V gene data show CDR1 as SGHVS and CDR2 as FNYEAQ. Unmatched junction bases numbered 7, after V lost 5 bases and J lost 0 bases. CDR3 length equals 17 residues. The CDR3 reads CASSRSGRASSYNEQFF. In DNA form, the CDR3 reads TGTGCCAGCAGCCGAAGCGGGAGGGCGAGCTCCTACAATGAGCAGTTCTTC.

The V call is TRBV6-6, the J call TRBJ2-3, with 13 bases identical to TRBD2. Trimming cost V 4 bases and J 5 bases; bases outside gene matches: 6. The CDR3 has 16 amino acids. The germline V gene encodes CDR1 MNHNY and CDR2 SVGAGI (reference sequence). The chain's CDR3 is CASSFTSGGAIDTQYF. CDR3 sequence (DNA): TGTGCCAGCAGTTTCACTAGCGGGGGGGCGATAGATACGCAGTATTTT.

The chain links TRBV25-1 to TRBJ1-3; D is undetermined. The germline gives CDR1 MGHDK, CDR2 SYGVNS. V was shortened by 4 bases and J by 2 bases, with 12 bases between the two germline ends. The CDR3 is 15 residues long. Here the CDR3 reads CASSATTYPGNTIYF. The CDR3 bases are TGTGCCAGCAGTGCAACGACATACCCTGGAAACACCATATATTTT.

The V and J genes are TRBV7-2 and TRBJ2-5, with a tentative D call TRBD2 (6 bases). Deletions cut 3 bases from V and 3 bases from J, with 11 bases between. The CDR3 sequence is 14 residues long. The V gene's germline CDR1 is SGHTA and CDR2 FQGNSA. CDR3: CASSFGGRKETQYF. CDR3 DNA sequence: TGTGCCAGCAGCTTTGGGGGGAGGAAAGAGACCCAGTACTTC. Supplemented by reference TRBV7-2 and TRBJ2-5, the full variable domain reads GAGVSQSPSNKVTEKGKDVELRCDPISGHTALYWYRQSLGQGLEFLIYFQGNSAPDKSGLPSDRFSAERTGGSVSTLTIQRTQQEDSAVYLCASSFGGRKETQYFGPGTRLLVL.

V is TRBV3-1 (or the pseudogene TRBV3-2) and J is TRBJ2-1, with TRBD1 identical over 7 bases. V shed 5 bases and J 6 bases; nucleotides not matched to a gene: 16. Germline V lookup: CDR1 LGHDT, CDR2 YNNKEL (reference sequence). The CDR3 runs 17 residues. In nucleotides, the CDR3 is TGTGCCAGCAGCTCAAATCCTAATAGACAGGGTCCCAATGAGCAGTTCTTC. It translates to CASSSNPNRQGPNEQFF.

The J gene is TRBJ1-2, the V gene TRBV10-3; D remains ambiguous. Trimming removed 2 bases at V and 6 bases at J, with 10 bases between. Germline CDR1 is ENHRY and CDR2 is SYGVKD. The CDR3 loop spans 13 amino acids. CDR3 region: CAISEVWLHGYTF. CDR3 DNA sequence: TGTGCCATCAGTGAGGTGTGGCTGCATGGCTACACCTTC.

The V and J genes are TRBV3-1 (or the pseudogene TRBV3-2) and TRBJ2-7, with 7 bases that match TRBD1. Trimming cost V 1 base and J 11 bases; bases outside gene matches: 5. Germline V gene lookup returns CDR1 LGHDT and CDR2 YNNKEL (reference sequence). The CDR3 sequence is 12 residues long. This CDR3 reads CASSQAGTVEYF. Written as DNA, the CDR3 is TGTGCCAGCAGCCAAGCCGGGACAGTGGAGTACTTC.

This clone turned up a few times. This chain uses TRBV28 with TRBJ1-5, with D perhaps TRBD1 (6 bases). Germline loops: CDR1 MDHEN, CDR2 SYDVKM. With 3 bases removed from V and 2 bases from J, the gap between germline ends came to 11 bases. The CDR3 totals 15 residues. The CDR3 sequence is CASSFPQGGNQPQHF. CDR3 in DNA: TGTGCCAGCAGTTTTCCACAGGGCGGCAATCAGCCCCAGCATTTT.

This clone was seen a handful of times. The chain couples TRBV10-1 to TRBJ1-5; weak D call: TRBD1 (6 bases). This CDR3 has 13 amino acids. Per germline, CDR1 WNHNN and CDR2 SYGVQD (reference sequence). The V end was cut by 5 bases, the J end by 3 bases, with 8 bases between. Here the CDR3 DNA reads TGCGCCAGCAGTCAGGGGATCAATCAGCCCCAGCATTTT. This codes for CASSQGINQPQHF.

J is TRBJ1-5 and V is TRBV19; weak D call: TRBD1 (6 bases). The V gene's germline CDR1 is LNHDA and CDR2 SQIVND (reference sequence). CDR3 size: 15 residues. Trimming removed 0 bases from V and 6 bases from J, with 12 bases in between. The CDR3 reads CASSIEGTGRQPQHF. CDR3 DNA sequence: TGTGCCAGTAGTATAGAGGGTACAGGGCGTCAGCCCCAGCATTTT. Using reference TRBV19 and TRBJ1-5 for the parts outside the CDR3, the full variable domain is DGGITQSPKYLFRKEGQNVTLSCEQNLNHDAMYWYRQDPGQGLRLIYYSQIVNDFQKGDIAEGYSVSREKKESFPLTVTSAQKNPTAFYLCASSIEGTGRQPQHFGDGTRLSIL.

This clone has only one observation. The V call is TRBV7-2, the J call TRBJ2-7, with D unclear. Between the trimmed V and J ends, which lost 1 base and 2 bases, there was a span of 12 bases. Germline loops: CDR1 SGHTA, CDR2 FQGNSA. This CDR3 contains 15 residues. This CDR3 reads CASSLVSGNTYEQYF. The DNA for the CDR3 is TGTGCCAGCAGCTTAGTATCGGGTAACACCTACGAGCAGTACTTC.

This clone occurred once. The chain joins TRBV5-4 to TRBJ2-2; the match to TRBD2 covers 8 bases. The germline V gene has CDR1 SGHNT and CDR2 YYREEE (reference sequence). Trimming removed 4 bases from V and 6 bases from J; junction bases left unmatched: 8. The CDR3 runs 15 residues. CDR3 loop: CASSPGGEGPGELFF. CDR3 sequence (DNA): TGTGCCAGCAGCCCGGGGGGGGAGGGCCCCGGGGAGCTGTTTTTT.

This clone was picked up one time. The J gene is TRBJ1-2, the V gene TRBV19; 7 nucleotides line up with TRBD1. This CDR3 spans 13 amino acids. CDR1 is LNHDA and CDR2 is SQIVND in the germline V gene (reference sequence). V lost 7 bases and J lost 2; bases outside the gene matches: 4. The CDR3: CASKEGANYGYTF. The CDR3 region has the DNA TGTGCCAGTAAGGAGGGGGCGAACTATGGCTACACCTTC. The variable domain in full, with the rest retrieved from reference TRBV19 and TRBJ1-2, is DGGITQSPKYLFRKEGQNVTLSCEQNLNHDAMYWYRQDPGQGLRLIYYSQIVNDFQKGDIAEGYSVSREKKESFPLTVTSAQKNPTAFYLCASKEGANYGYTFGSGTRLTVV.

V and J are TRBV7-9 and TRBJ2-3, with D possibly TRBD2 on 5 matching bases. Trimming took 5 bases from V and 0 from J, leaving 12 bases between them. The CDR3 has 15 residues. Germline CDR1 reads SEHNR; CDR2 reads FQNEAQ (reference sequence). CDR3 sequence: CASSPRRTSTDTQYF. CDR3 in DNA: TGTGCCAGCAGCCCCCGCAGGACTAGCACAGATACGCAGTATTTT.

The CDR3 spells CASSFQKPGTGSDEQYF. CDR3 nucleotide sequence: TGTGCCAGCAGCTTTCAAAAACCCGGGACAGGGTCAGACGAGCAGTACTTC. V is TRBV11-2 and J is TRBJ2-7; 9 bases fit TRBD1. From germline, CDR1 is SGHAT and CDR2 FQNNGV. The length of the CDR3 is 17 residues. The V gene end was trimmed by 3 bases and the J gene end by 5 bases; junction bases not matched to a gene: 14. Supplemented by reference TRBV11-2 and TRBJ2-7, the full variable domain reads EAGVAQSPRYKIIEKRQSVAFWCNPISGHATLYWYQQILGQGPKLLIQFQNNGVVDDSQLPKDRFSAERLKGVDSTLKIQPAKLEDSAVYLCASSFQKPGTGSDEQYFGPGTRLTVT.

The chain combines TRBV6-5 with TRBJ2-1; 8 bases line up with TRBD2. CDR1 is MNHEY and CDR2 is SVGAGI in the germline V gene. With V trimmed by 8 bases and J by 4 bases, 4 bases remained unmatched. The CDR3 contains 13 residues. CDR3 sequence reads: CASAASGYNEQFF. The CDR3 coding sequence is TGTGCCAGCGCCGCTAGCGGGTACAATGAGCAGTTCTTC.